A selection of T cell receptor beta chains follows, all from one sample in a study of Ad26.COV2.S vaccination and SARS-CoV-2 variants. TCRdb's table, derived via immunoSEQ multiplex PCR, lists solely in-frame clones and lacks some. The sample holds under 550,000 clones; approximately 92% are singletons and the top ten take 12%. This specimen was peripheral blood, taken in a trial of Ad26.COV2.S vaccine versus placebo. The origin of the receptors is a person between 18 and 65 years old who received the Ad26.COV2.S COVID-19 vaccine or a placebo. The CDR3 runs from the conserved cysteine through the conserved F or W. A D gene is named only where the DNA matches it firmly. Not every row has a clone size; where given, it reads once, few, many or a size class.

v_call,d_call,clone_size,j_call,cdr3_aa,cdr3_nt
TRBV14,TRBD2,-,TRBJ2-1,CASSPGLAGAYNEQFF,TGTGCCAGCAGCCCCGGACTAGCGGGAGCTTACAATGAGCAGTTCTTC
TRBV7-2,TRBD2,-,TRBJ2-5,CASSVTRTSGMWAQYF,TGTGCCAGCAGCGTAACTCGGACTAGCGGGATGTGGGCCCAGTACTTC
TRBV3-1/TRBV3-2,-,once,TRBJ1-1,CASSHGAMNTEAFF,TGTGCCAGCAGCCACGGCGCCATGAACACTGAAGCTTTCTTT
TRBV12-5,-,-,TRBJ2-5,CASGPGRKELETQYF,TGTGCTAGTGGTCCCGGACGGAAAGAACTAGAGACCCAGTACTTC
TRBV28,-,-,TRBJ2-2,CASRDSNTGELFF,TGTGCCAGCAGAGACAGTAACACCGGGGAGCTGTTTTTT
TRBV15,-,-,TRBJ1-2,CATSYQGNYGYTF,TGTGCCACCAGCTACCAGGGGAACTATGGCTACACCTTC
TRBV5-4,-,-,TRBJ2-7,CASSLGPSRLGALYEQYF,TGTGCCAGCAGCTTGGGGCCTAGCCGACTAGGGGCTCTCTACGAGCAGTACTTC
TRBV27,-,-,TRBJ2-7,CASSPESYYEQYF,TGTGCCAGCAGTCCGGAGAGCTACTACGAGCAGTACTTC
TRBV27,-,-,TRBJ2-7,CASSPGGGLSYEQYF,TGTGCCAGCAGCCCAGGGGGGGGGTTGTCCTACGAGCAGTACTTC
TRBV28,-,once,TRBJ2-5,CASSSQETQYF,TGTGCCAGCAGTTCTCAAGAGACCCAGTACTTC
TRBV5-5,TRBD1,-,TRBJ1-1,CASSLTGEVTEAFF,TGTGCCAGCAGCTTAACAGGGGAGGTCACTGAAGCTTTCTTT
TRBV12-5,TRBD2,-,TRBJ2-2,CASGSGLAGTGELFF,TGTGCTAGTGGTTCGGGACTAGCGGGCACCGGGGAGCTGTTTTTT
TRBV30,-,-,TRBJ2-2,CAWRSIAGQTNTGELFF,TGTGCCTGGCGCTCGATTGCGGGGCAAACGAACACCGGGGAGCTGTTTTTT
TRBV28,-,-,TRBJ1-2,CATDARVRNRGYTF,TGTGCCACGGACGCTAGAGTGCGGAATAGAGGCTACACCTTC
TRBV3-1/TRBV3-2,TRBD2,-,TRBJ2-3,CASRSRIAGGDTQYF,TGTGCCAGCAGAAGTCGTATAGCGGGAGGAGATACGCAGTATTTT
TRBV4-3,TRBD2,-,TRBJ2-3,CASSQDLLAGGPSDTQYF,TGCGCCAGCAGCCAAGATCTTCTAGCGGGAGGGCCGTCAGATACGCAGTATTTT
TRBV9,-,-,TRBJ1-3,CASSVDPAGNTIYF,TGTGCCAGCAGCGTAGATCCAGCCGGAAACACCATATATTTT
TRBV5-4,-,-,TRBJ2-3,CASSLYAGTSTDTQYF,TGTGCCAGCAGCTTGTACGCGGGAACTAGCACAGATACGCAGTATTTT
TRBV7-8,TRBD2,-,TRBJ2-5,CASSSAGLAFRETQYF,TGTGCCAGCAGCTCGGCTGGACTAGCGTTTAGAGAGACCCAGTACTTC
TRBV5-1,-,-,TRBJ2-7,CASSVSPAPTPYEQYF,TGCGCCAGCAGCGTCTCTCCGGCCCCCACCCCCTACGAGCAGTACTTC
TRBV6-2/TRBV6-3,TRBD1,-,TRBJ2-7,CASSDRELNYEQYF,TGTGCCAGCAGTGACAGGGAATTAAACTACGAGCAGTACTTC
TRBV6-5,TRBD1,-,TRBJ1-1,CASSRDRVRAFF,TGTGCCAGCAGTCGGGACAGGGTAAGGGCTTTCTTT
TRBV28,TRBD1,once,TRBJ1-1,CASAPTGRIEAFF,TGTGCCAGCGCCCCGACAGGGAGGATTGAAGCTTTCTTT
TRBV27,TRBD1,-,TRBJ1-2,CASSFGQGAGYTF,TGTGCCAGCAGTTTTGGGCAGGGGGCGGGCTACACCTTC
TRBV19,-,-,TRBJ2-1,CASSTGSYNEQFF,TGTGCCAGTAGTACCGGTAGCTACAATGAGCAGTTCTTC
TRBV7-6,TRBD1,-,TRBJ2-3,CASSSGQGAADTQYF,TGTGCCAGCAGCTCCGGACAGGGGGCAGCTGATACGCAGTATTTT
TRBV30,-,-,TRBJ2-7,CAWSLPFRSYEQYF,TGTGCCTGGAGTTTGCCTTTTAGGTCCTACGAGCAGTACTTC
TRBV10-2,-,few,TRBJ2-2,CASMGGNTGELFF,TGCGCCAGCATGGGGGGGAACACCGGGGAGCTGTTTTTT
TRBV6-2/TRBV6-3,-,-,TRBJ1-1,CASSYEFPGANTEAFF,TGTGCCAGCAGTTACGAATTCCCAGGAGCGAACACTGAAGCTTTCTTT
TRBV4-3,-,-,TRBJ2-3,CASSPASSTDTQYF,TGCGCCAGCAGCCCCGCTTCTAGCACAGATACGCAGTATTTT
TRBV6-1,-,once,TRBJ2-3,CASSESGLDTQYF,TGTGCCAGCAGTGAAAGCGGATTAGATACGCAGTATTTT
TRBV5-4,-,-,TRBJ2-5,CASRQGGAETQYF,TGTGCCAGCAGGCAAGGAGGCGCGGAGACCCAGTACTTC
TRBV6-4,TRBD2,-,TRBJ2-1,CASSPRSSGRLEQFF,TGTGCCAGCAGCCCCCGGAGTAGCGGGAGGCTTGAGCAGTTCTTC
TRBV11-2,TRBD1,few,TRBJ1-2,CASSLVGQGASGYTF,TGTGCCAGCAGCTTAGTGGGTCAGGGGGCGAGTGGCTACACCTTC
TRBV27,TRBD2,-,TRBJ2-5,CASSPSGRARETQYF,TGTGCCAGCAGTCCTAGCGGGAGGGCCAGGGAGACCCAGTACTTC
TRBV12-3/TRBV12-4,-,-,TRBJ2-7,CASSQGYEQYF,TGTGCCAGCAGCCAAGGCTACGAGCAGTACTTC
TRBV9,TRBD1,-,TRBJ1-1,CASSARQGLSEAFF,TGTGCCAGCAGCGCACGACAGGGACTCTCTGAAGCTTTCTTT
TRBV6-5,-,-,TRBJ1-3,CASRGTGISGNTIYF,TGTGCCAGCAGGGGAACAGGGATAAGTGGAAACACCATATATTTT
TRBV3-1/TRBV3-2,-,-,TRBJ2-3,CASSQEVDTQYF,TGTGCCAGCAGCCAAGAGGTGGATACGCAGTATTTT
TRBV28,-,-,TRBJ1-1,CASSFGAGEMNTEAFF,TGTGCCAGCAGTTTCGGGGCGGGGGAGATGAACACTGAAGCTTTCTTT
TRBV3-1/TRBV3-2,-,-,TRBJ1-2,CASYDVGYTF,TGTGCCAGCTACGACGTTGGTTACACCTTC
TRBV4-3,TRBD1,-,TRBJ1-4,CASSQVTGGKLFF,TGCGCCAGCAGCCAAGTGACAGGGGGAAAACTGTTTTTT